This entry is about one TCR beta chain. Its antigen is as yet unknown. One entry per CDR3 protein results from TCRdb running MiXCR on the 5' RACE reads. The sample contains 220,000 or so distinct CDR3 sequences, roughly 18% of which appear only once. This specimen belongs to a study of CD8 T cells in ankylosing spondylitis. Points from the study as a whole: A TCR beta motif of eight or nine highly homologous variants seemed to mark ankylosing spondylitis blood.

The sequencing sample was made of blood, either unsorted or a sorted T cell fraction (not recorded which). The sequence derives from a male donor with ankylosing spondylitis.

CDR3 amino acids: CSVEDPEGKNIQYF. DNA of the CDR3: TGCAGCGTTGAAGACCCCGAGGGCAAAAACATTCAGTACTTC. The chain carries TRBV29-1 and TRBJ2-4; D perhaps matches TRBD2 (5 bases). Trimming pared 0 bases from V and 3 bases from J, leaving 9 bases between. The CDR3 extends over 14 amino acids. From germline, CDR1 is SQVTM and CDR2 ANQGSEA.